This T cell receptor beta chain was sequenced for a study of identical twins. Study-level results: In beta out-of-frame sequences, the excess sharing between twins was weaker.

TCRdb used MiXCR to reprocess the 5' RACE reads, holding one entry per CDR3 protein. The sample contains around 670,000 distinct CDR3 sequences, 6.1% of which appear only once. V dropped 4 bases and J dropped 12 bases, with 13 bases sitting between them. The CDR3 runs to 12 residues. Per germline, CDR1 LGHDT and CDR2 YNNKEL (reference sequence). This clonotype occurred many times. No antigen is known for it. The sequence was obtained from a man between 18 and 35 years old in good health. What was sequenced was naive T cells sorted from blood. This chain links TRBV3-1 with TRBJ2-1; perhaps TRBD1 as D (5 bases). The CDR3 loop reads CASSPGREGQFF. The CDR3 nucleotides read TGTGCCAGCAGCCCCGGCAGGGAAGGGCAGTTCTTC.